A selection of T cell receptor beta chains follows, all from one sample in a study of regulatory T cells in long-lasting Graves disease. In TCRdb, the multiplex PCR reads were re-called with MiXCR into one record per CDR3 protein. The data contain hundreds of thousands of distinct CDR3 sequences, around 12% of them singletons. These data also featured in a second study, about T cells in Graves' hyperthyroidism and ophthalmopathy.

The sequenced sample was peripheral blood mononuclear cells (PBMCs), obtained at new diagnosis, from a patient treated with antithyroid drugs. Every receptor here comes from a woman in her 30s with Graves disease. The CDR3 runs from the conserved cysteine through the conserved F or W. Fields, in order: D gene, CDR3 length, clone size, V gene, J gene, CDR3 DNA, CDR3 protein. The D gene is left open where the match is weak. Expanded clones are given a class, and other clones once, few, many or no size at all.

D: .; length: 13; size: many; V: TRBV2; J: TRBJ1-2; DNA: TGTGCCAGCAGTGGGGACGGGATCTATGGCTACACCTTC; CDR3: CASSGDGIYGYTF
D: .; length: 14; size: many; V: TRBV6-2/TRBV6-3; J: TRBJ2-5; DNA: TGTGCCAGTACCGGGCCCAATTCACAAGAGACCCAGTACTTC; CDR3: CASTGPNSQETQYF
D: .; length: 13; size: many; V: TRBV6-1; J: TRBJ2-1; DNA: TGTGCCAGCAGGGTCCGACCCTACAATGAGCAGTTCTTC; CDR3: CASRVRPYNEQFF
D: TRBD1; length: 16; size: many; V: TRBV12-3/TRBV12-4; J: TRBJ2-3; DNA: TGTGCCAGCAGTTCCCGGGACAGGGGAGCCACAGATACGCAGTATTTT; CDR3: CASSSRDRGATDTQYF
D: TRBD1; length: 14; size: many; V: TRBV7-2; J: TRBJ1-2; DNA: TGTGCCAGCAGCGTACAGGGGATTGGCTATGGCTACACCTTC; CDR3: CASSVQGIGYGYTF
D: .; length: 14; size: many; V: TRBV2; J: TRBJ1-5; DNA: TGTGCCAGCAGCCCCAGTTATAGCAATCAGCCCCAGCATTTT; CDR3: CASSPSYSNQPQHF
D: TRBD2; length: 12; size: many; V: TRBV27; J: TRBJ2-1; DNA: TGTGCCGCCAGACTAGCGGGAGGTGAGCAGTTCTTC; CDR3: CAARLAGGEQFF
D: TRBD2; length: 14; size: few; V: TRBV6-2/TRBV6-3; J: TRBJ2-1; DNA: TGTGCCAGCAGGGCTAGCGGATTTTACAATGAGCAGTTCTTC; CDR3: CASRASGFYNEQFF
D: .; length: 11; size: few; V: TRBV6-1; J: TRBJ1-2; DNA: TGTGCCAGCAGTCCCTGGAATGGCTACACCTTC; CDR3: CASSPWNGYTF
D: .; length: 14; size: many; V: TRBV3-1; J: TRBJ2-3; DNA: TGTGCCAGCAGCCAAAAGCGGAGCACAGATACGCAGTATTTT; CDR3: CASSQKRSTDTQYF
D: .; length: 13; size: many; V: TRBV20-1; J: TRBJ1-5; DNA: TGCAGTGCTAGGTCTATCAGCAATCAGCCCCAGCATTTT; CDR3: CSARSISNQPQHF
D: TRBD1; length: 14; size: many; V: TRBV20-1; J: TRBJ2-5; DNA: TGCAGTGCTAGAGCTCAGGACAGGGGAGAGACCCAGTACTTC; CDR3: CSARAQDRGETQYF
D: TRBD2; length: 14; size: many; V: TRBV5-1; J: TRBJ2-5; DNA: TGCGCCAGCAGCCCGACTAGCGTTGGAGAGACCCAGTACTTC; CDR3: CASSPTSVGETQYF
D: .; length: 14; size: few; V: TRBV13; J: TRBJ1-6; DNA: TGTGCCAGCAGCTCTTCGGGCTTGATATCACCCCTCCACTTT; CDR3: CASSSSGLISPLHF
D: TRBD2; length: 15; size: few; V: TRBV6-1; J: TRBJ2-2; DNA: TGTGCCAGCAGTGGGGGGACTAGGAGGGCCGGGGAGCTGTTTTTT; CDR3: CASSGGTRRAGELFF
D: .; length: 14; size: many; V: TRBV7-2; J: TRBJ2-5; DNA: TGTGCCAGCAGCTCCCGGGGCCGAGGGGAGACCCAGTACTTC; CDR3: CASSSRGRGETQYF
D: .; length: 15; size: many; V: TRBV7-9; J: TRBJ2-1; DNA: TGTGCCAGCAGCCCTCAGGATAGCTCCTACAATGAGCAGTTCTTC; CDR3: CASSPQDSSYNEQFF
D: TRBD1; length: 15; size: many; V: TRBV2; J: TRBJ1-4; DNA: TGTGCCAGCAGGGATAGGACAGGGGGAAATGAAAAACTGTTTTTT; CDR3: CASRDRTGGNEKLFF
D: TRBD2; length: 14; size: few; V: TRBV18; J: TRBJ2-5; DNA: TGTGCCAGCTCATCGGTAGCGGGTCAAGAGACCCAGTACTTC; CDR3: CASSSVAGQETQYF
D: .; length: 13; size: many; V: TRBV2; J: TRBJ1-2; DNA: TGTGCCACAGGTGCAGGGGTGCGTTATGGCTACACCTTC; CDR3: CATGAGVRYGYTF
D: TRBD2; length: 15; size: many; V: TRBV28; J: TRBJ2-7; DNA: TGTGCCAGCAGTTTATGGTCTAGCGGAACCTACGAGCAGTACTTC; CDR3: CASSLWSSGTYEQYF
D: TRBD1; length: 13; size: many; V: TRBV28; J: TRBJ1-1; DNA: TGTGCCAGCATAGGGACAGCCAACACTGAAGCTTTCTTT; CDR3: CASIGTANTEAFF
D: .; length: 13; size: .; V: TRBV20-1; J: TRBJ1-1; DNA: TGCAGTGCACCAGGGGATGGCGACACTGAAGCTTTCTTT; CDR3: CSAPGDGDTEAFF
D: TRBD1; length: 15; size: .; V: TRBV19; J: TRBJ2-1; DNA: TGTGCCAGTAGTCGGACAGGCCCCTGGGGCGAGGGGCAGTTCTTC; CDR3: CASSRTGPWGEGQFF
D: TRBD2; length: 16; size: many; V: TRBV7-2; J: TRBJ2-1; DNA: TGTGCCAGCACCCCTCCGGGACTAGGTGCCTACAATGAGCAGTTCTTC; CDR3: CASTPPGLGAYNEQFF
D: TRBD1; length: 14; size: many; V: TRBV27; J: TRBJ1-2; DNA: TGTGCCAGCAGCCGGACAGGGTTTAACTATGGCTACACCTTC; CDR3: CASSRTGFNYGYTF
D: TRBD2; length: 16; size: .; V: TRBV20-1; J: TRBJ2-5; DNA: TGCAGTGCTAGAGATTTTTGGCGGGAGGGTCAAGAGACCCAGCACTTC; CDR3: CSARDFWREGQETQHF
D: .; length: 13; size: many; V: TRBV2; J: TRBJ2-2; DNA: TGTGCCAGCAGTGAACAGGGATATGGGGAGCTGTTTTTT; CDR3: CASSEQGYGELFF
D: TRBD1; length: 13; size: many; V: TRBV28; J: TRBJ1-6; DNA: TGTGCCAGCAGGACAGACAGGGATTCACCCCTCCACTTT; CDR3: CASRTDRDSPLHF
D: TRBD1; length: 16; size: many; V: TRBV19; J: TRBJ2-1; DNA: TGTGCCAGTAGTATCCTGGGACAGAGGACCTACAATGAGCAGTTCTTC; CDR3: CASSILGQRTYNEQFF
D: TRBD1; length: 14; size: many; V: TRBV13; J: TRBJ1-1; DNA: TGTGCCAGCAGCACCCGGACAGGGTTCACTGAAGCTTTCTTT; CDR3: CASSTRTGFTEAFF
D: TRBD1; length: 18; size: .; V: TRBV7-9; J: TRBJ2-3; DNA: TGTGCCAGCAGCGGAGCCCTGACAGGGAGAATTGGTTGGGATACGCAGTATTTT; CDR3: CASSGALTGRIGWDTQYF
D: .; length: 12; size: .; V: TRBV10-2; J: TRBJ2-3; DNA: TGCGCCAGCAGCGGGTGGGCAGATACGCAGTATTTT; CDR3: CASSGWADTQYF
D: TRBD1; length: 15; size: .; V: TRBV12-3/TRBV12-4; J: TRBJ1-5; DNA: TGTGCCAGCAGTTTATCCGGAGGGGGCCTTCAGCCCCAGCATTTT; CDR3: CASSLSGGGLQPQHF
D: .; length: 12; size: few; V: TRBV29-1; J: TRBJ1-6; DNA: TGCAGCGCCCGGGACACCAATTCACCCCTCCACTTT; CDR3: CSARDTNSPLHF
D: TRBD2; length: 15; size: many; V: TRBV12-3/TRBV12-4; J: TRBJ2-1; DNA: TGTGCCAGCAACCGGGGGGGTGGGATCTACAATGAGCAGTTCTTC; CDR3: CASNRGGGIYNEQFF
D: TRBD1; length: 19; size: many; V: TRBV7-2; J: TRBJ2-7; DNA: TGTGCCAGCAGCGGGTGGACAGGGAATGAGTGGGGGAGCTCCTACGAGCAGTACTTC; CDR3: CASSGWTGNEWGSSYEQYF